This T cell receptor beta chain was captured by sequencing in a study of cytomegalovirus exposure and HLA in healthy donors. This clone was counted between two and nine times. The V and J ends lost 5 bases and 9 bases, in that order; junction bases with no gene match: 13. This CDR3 contains 15 residues. CDR1 is SGHTA and CDR2 is FQGNSA in the germline V gene. The PCR used 60 Vbeta and 13 Jbeta primers. Using immunoSEQ multiplex PCR, the repertoire was profiled, and TCRdb retains in-frame clones only, with some absent. This sample has 100,000 to 150,000 clones; roughly 79% occur once, and the top ten carry roughly 1.9%.

This chain joins TRBV7-2 and TRBJ2-1, with 7 nucleotides matching TRBD1. The sequence came from a woman aged 50 to 60 in good health and CMV-seronegative. What was sequenced was PBMCs. Here the CDR3 DNA reads TGTGCCAGCAGCCCGCCAGGGGGTACTAGATCTGAGCAGTTCTTC. Amino acid sequence: CASSPPGGTRSEQFF.